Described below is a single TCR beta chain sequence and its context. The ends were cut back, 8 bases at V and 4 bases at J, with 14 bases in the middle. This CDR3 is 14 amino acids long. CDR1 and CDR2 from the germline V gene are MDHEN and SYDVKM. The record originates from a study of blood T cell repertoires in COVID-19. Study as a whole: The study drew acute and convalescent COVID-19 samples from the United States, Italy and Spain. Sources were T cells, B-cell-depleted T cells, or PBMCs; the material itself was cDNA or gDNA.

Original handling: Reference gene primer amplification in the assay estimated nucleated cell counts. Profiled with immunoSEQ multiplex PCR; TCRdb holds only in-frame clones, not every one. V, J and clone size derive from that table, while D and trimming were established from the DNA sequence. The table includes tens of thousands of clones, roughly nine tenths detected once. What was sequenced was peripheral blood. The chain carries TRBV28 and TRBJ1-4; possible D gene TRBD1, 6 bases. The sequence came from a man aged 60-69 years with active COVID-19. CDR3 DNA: TGTGCCAGCTCTACCAGGGGCCTTAATGAAAAACTGTTTTTT. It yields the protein CASSTRGLNEKLFF. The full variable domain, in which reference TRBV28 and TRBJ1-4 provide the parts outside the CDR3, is DVKVTQSSRYLVKRTGEKVFLECVQDMDHENMFWYRQDPGLGLRLIYFSYDVKMKEKGDIPEGYSVSREKKERFSLILESASTNQTSMYLCASSTRGLNEKLFFGSGTQLSVL.